A selection of T cell receptor beta chains follows, all from one sample in a study of CD4+ T cells in melanoma. Using immunoSEQ multiplex PCR, the repertoire was profiled, and TCRdb retains in-frame clones only, with some absent. The sample has some 10,000 clones, roughly 63% seen once. Sequencing was done on a sample of cells from a culture (not recorded whether cultured in vitro). All receptors derive from a human donor with melanoma. Each CDR3 is given with its conserved first and last residue. A D gene is named only where the DNA matches it firmly. Only part of the rows carry a size: once, few, many, or a class if the clone is expanded.

clone_size j_call v_call d_call cdr3_nt cdr3_aa
NA TRBJ1-6 TRBV2 TRBD1 TGTGCCAGCAGTCGGGACAGGGAAAAGGCACCCCTCCACTTT CASSRDREKAPLHF
NA TRBJ1-5 TRBV6-6 TRBD1 TGTGCCAGCAGTACAGGGGGAGGTCAGCCCCAGCATTTT CASSTGGGQPQHF
NA TRBJ1-1 TRBV10-1 NA TGCGCCAGCAGGGAGGACTCGAACACTGAAGCTTTCTTT CASREDSNTEAFF
NA TRBJ1-1 TRBV7-2 TRBD1 TGTGCCAGCAGCCTAAACCCGGGACAGGAGAAATATGCTTTCTTT CASSLNPGQEKYAFF
NA TRBJ2-3 TRBV14 TRBD1 TGTGCCAGCAGCCAAGGGGCAGGGGGCTTTACAGATACGCAGTATTTT CASSQGAGGFTDTQYF
NA TRBJ2-1 TRBV10-3 TRBD1 TGTGCCATCTCGGGGGACAGGGGATACCATGAGCAGTTCTTC CAISGDRGYHEQFF
NA TRBJ1-1 TRBV11-2 NA TGTGCCAGCAGCTTAGTAGGCACTGAAGCTTTCTTT CASSLVGTEAFF
few TRBJ2-3 TRBV30 TRBD1 TGTGCCTGGGGGACAGTCCCCACAGATACGCAGTATTTT CAWGTVPTDTQYF
NA TRBJ2-3 TRBV6-1 TRBD2 TGTGCCAGCAGTGTAAGCAGGACTAGCGCCCGGTGGACAGATACGCAGTATTTT CASSVSRTSARWTDTQYF
few TRBJ2-7 TRBV7-2 TRBD1 TGTGCCAGCAGCTCGGACAGGGGAAGATACGAGCAGTACTTC CASSSDRGRYEQYF
once TRBJ2-5 TRBV5-5 TRBD1 TGTGCCAGCAGGTACCGGGACAGGGGGCCGGAGACCCAGTACTTC CASRYRDRGPETQYF
once TRBJ2-3 TRBV15 TRBD1 TGTGCCACCACTTACAGGGGGTTTGATACGCAGTATTTT CATTYRGFDTQYF
NA TRBJ1-2 TRBV6-6 NA TGTGCCAGCAGGGCGCCTGGGGATAACTATGGCTACACCTTC CASRAPGDNYGYTF
NA TRBJ2-1 TRBV7-8 TRBD2 TGTGCCAGCAGCTTCTTAGGCGGGGGGAACAATGAGCAGTTCTTC CASSFLGGGNNEQFF
few TRBJ2-7 TRBV11-2 NA TGTGCCAGCAGTCAAATCCCGGGACTCGGCCCCTACGAGCAGTACTTC CASSQIPGLGPYEQYF
NA TRBJ2-2 TRBV4-2 NA TGTGCCAGCAGCCAAGCCGCGCAAACCGGGGAGCTGTTTTTT CASSQAAQTGELFF
NA TRBJ1-5 TRBV19 NA TGTGCCAGTAGTATAGTAAGGGGGGGGGCTCAGCCCCAGCATTTT CASSIVRGGAQPQHF
few TRBJ1-6 TRBV6-5 NA TGTGCCAGCAGTTATGAGGGTTTATCACCCCTCCACTTT CASSYEGLSPLHF
NA TRBJ1-3 TRBV9 NA TGTGCCAGCAGCGTAGGGGGGGTACCGGGATCTGGAAACACCATATATTTT CASSVGGVPGSGNTIYF
medium-sized TRBJ1-1 TRBV2 NA TGTGCCAGCAGTCTAGGACCCACTGAAGCTTTCTTT CASSLGPTEAFF
NA TRBJ1-2 TRBV19 NA TGTGCCAGTAGTATCAAAGTCGTAGGGGGATCTACGAATCAGTATGGCTACACCTTC CASSIKVVGGSTNQYGYTF
once TRBJ1-2 TRBV15 NA TGTGCCACCAGCAGAGGTGGTGCAGAGGGAGGACGGGGCTACACCTTC CATSRGGAEGGRGYTF
NA TRBJ2-5 TRBV7-3 NA TGTGCCAGCAGCCTCGGGGGAGTTGGGAATCAAGAGACCCAGTACTTC CASSLGGVGNQETQYF
NA TRBJ2-3 TRBV11-2 NA TGTGCCAGCAGCCGGCTTTGGGGCTCGACAGATACGCAGTATTTT CASSRLWGSTDTQYF